The 19 T cell receptor beta chains in this list originate from one sample, sequenced in a study of T-cell memory formation after mild COVID-19. TCRdb called the 5' RACE reads again in MiXCR, with one record for every CDR3 protein. The repertoire includes some 440,000 distinct CDR3 sequences, around a quarter of them detected once, and roughly an eighth sits in the top ten. Sample: PBMCs or a T cell subset sorted from them (not recorded which). These receptor sequences come from an adult woman who had mild COVID-19 (a few samples of this study predate the infection). Cell type and time point are not known.

The chain uses TRBV3-1 and TRBJ2-1, with 7 positions matching TRBD2. This CDR3 has 17 amino acids. CDR1 and CDR2 from the germline V gene are LGHDT and YNNKEL (reference sequence). V gave up 0 bases and J gave up 12 bases; unmatched junction bases: 17. Here the CDR3 DNA reads TGTGCCAGCAGCCAAGATCCGGCGGGGGAGAGGGCAAGTCTGCAGTTCTTC. Protein sequence: CASSQDPAGERASLQFF.

The V call is TRBV12-3 or TRBV12-4, the J call TRBJ2-6; 7 bases are a match to TRBD1. The J segment lost 0 bases and the V segment lost 1 base, leaving 0 bases of the junction unmatched. This CDR3 region has 16 residues. The CDR3 is CASSLDRGSGANVLTF. The CDR3 nucleotides read TGTGCCAGCAGTTTAGACAGGGGCTCTGGGGCCAACGTCCTGACTTTC.

The gene calls are TRBV9 and TRBJ2-3; 12 bases are a match to TRBD2. Germline CDR1 is SGDLS and CDR2 is YYNGEE. The junction had 7 bases not matched to a gene; V was cut back by 3 bases and J by 2 bases. There are 17 residues in the CDR3. The CDR3 spells CASSARLAGAYTDTQYF. In DNA, the CDR3 is TGTGCCAGCAGCGCCAGACTAGCGGGGGCCTACACAGATACGCAGTATTTT.

The chain links TRBV6-5 to TRBJ1-2, with 7 bases fitting TRBD1. Germline CDR1 and CDR2: MNHEY and SVGAGI. V shed 9 bases and J 7 bases; nucleotides not matched to a gene: 14. CDR3 length equals 14 residues. The CDR3 bases are TGTGCCAGTAGCGATCCGGACAGGCTTGTTGGCTACACCTTC. Encoded protein: CASSDPDRLVGYTF.

The V gene is TRBV11-3, the J gene TRBJ1-3, with D possibly matching TRBD1 (5 bases). Germline CDR1 is SGHNT and CDR2 is YENEEA. This CDR3 has 17 residues. V lost 0 bases to trimming and J lost 0 bases, with 12 bases between them. The CDR3 DNA is TGTGCCAGCAGCTTAGATTCAAGGACATTCTCTGGAAACACCATATATTTT. Translation: CASSLDSRTFSGNTIYF.

The rearrangement uses TRBV5-1 and TRBJ2-5; 11 bases align to TRBD1. Germline loops: CDR1 SGHRS, CDR2 YFSETQ. The CDR3 length is 16 residues. V gave up 0 bases and J gave up 5 bases; unmatched junction bases: 6. The CDR3 DNA reads TGCGCCAGCAGCTTGGCCGGACAGGGGGCTGGGGAGACCCAGTACTTC. This encodes CASSLAGQGAGETQYF.

V usage is TRBV5-1 and J usage is TRBJ1-2; the D gene is possibly TRBD1 (6 bases). The CDR3 extends over 15 amino acids. Germline V gene lookup returns CDR1 SGHRS and CDR2 YFSETQ. V lost 0 bases to trimming and J lost 4 bases, with 13 bases between them. The CDR3 DNA follows: TGCGCCAGCAGCTTGGCCCCTGAGACAGGCTATGGCTACACCTTC. This sequence encodes CASSLAPETGYGYTF.

This clonotype was observed at least ten times. This sequence joins TRBV13 and TRBJ2-1; 9 positions match TRBD1. The germline V gene encodes CDR1 PRHDT and CDR2 FYEKMQ (reference sequence). This CDR3 region has 13 residues. Germline trimming cut 5 bases from V and 9 bases from J; bases unmatched to any gene: 5. CDR3 nucleotide sequence: TGTGCCAGCAGCCCAGGACAGGGGAGTGAGCAGTTCTTC. Translated, it gives CASSPGQGSEQFF.

The chain uses TRBV3-1 and TRBJ2-7; D ambiguous. V shed 0 bases and J shed 0 bases, with 3 bases lying between them. From germline, CDR1 is LGHDT and CDR2 YNNKEL (reference sequence). The CDR3 runs 13 residues. The CDR3 DNA sequence: TGTGCCAGCAGCCAAGATATCTCCTACGAGCAGTACTTC. Amino acid sequence: CASSQDISYEQYF.

The chain carries TRBV12-3 or TRBV12-4 and TRBJ1-1; a weak D match, TRBD1 (6 bases). V was shortened by 3 bases and J by 3 bases, with 20 bases between the two germline ends. The length of the CDR3 is 17 residues. The CDR3 loop reads CASSFSKGESPHTEAFF. CDR3 in DNA: TGTGCCAGCAGTTTTAGTAAGGGGGAGAGCCCCCACACTGAAGCTTTCTTT.

The J gene is TRBJ2-3, the V gene TRBV6-6, with TRBD2 matching 7 bases. CDR3 size: 16 residues. V dropped 2 bases and J dropped 2; count of bases not matched to a gene: 7. Germline V gives CDR1 MNHNY, CDR2 SVGAGI (reference sequence). CDR3 coding DNA: TGTGCCAGCAGTTACGGGAGTAGCGGGTTCACAGATACGCAGTATTTT. Translated: CASSYGSSGFTDTQYF.

The chain joins TRBV24-1 to TRBJ1-3; 8 bases are shared with TRBD1. Germline V gene lookup returns CDR1 KGHDR and CDR2 SFDVKD. The CDR3 consists of 16 residues. Trimming at V came to 3 bases and at J to 2 bases, leaving 5 bases not matched to a gene. The CDR3 DNA sequence: TGTGCCACCAGTGATCGAAGACAGGGGCCTGGAAACACCATATATTTT. Amino acids: CATSDRRQGPGNTIYF.

The chain employs TRBV29-1 and TRBJ2-4, with a tentative D call TRBD1 (6 bases). The germline V gene encodes CDR1 SQVTM and CDR2 ANQGSEA. This CDR3 contains 12 residues. Trimming took 3 bases from V and 4 from J, leaving 7 bases between them. This CDR3 reads CSVDGQKNIQYF. The CDR3 DNA reads TGCAGCGTTGATGGACAGAAAAACATTCAGTACTTC.

This clonotype was seen more than once but under ten times. This CDR3 reads CATSLTGVPYEQYF. CDR3 sequence (DNA): TGTGCCACCAGCCTTACAGGGGTCCCCTACGAGCAGTACTTC. V usage is TRBV15 and J usage is TRBJ2-7; TRBD1 agrees at 7 bases. The CDR3 is made up of 14 amino acids. The junction had 6 bases not matched to a gene; V was cut back by 5 bases and J by 2 bases. Germline CDR1 is LNHNV and CDR2 is YYDKDF (reference sequence). The entire variable domain, with the rest obtained from reference TRBV15 and TRBJ2-7, is as follows: DAMVIQNPRYQVTQFGKPVTLSCSQTLNHNVMYWYQQKSSQAPKLLFHYYDKDFNNEADTPDNFQSRRPNTSFCFLDIRSPGLGDTAMYLCATSLTGVPYEQYFGPGTRLTVT.

The chain combines TRBV7-3 with TRBJ2-1; D possibly corresponds to TRBD2 (5 bases). V was clipped by 5 bases and J by 1 base, with 12 bases between them. This CDR3 has 15 residues. CDR1 and CDR2 from the germline V gene are SGHTA and FQGTGA. The CDR3 reads CASSILAMSYNEQFF. CDR3 in DNA: TGTGCCAGCAGCATTTTAGCGATGTCCTACAATGAGCAGTTCTTC.

This clonotype was seen a handful of times. V and J are TRBV27 and TRBJ1-5, with 8 bases aligning to TRBD1. Trimming at V came to 3 bases and at J to 6 bases, leaving 4 bases not matched to a gene. The CDR3 totals 14 residues. CDR1 MNHEY and CDR2 SMNVEV come from the germline V gene (reference sequence). Here the CDR3 reads CASSFGQGGQPQHF. CDR3 bases: TGTGCCAGCAGTTTCGGACAGGGTGGTCAGCCCCAGCATTTT.

The V call is TRBV7-2, the J call TRBJ1-1, with 8 nucleotides matching TRBD1. CDR3 length: 14 residues. Germline CDR1 reads SGHTA; CDR2 reads FQGNSA. Unmatched junction bases numbered 5, after V lost 5 bases and J lost 3 bases. The CDR3 nucleotides read TGTGCCAGCAGCCAGGACAGGGCGGACACTGAAGCTTTCTTT. Residues: CASSQDRADTEAFF.

This clonotype was counted between two and nine times. The chain links TRBV7-9 to TRBJ1-1; 9 bases agree with TRBD1. With V trimmed by 7 bases and J by 1 base, 4 bases remained unmatched. This CDR3 spans 14 amino acids. Germline CDR1 is SEHNR and CDR2 is FQNEAQ (reference sequence). The CDR3 nucleotides read TGTGCCAGCACCCAGGGACAGGGGAACACTGAAGCTTTCTTT. This codes for CASTQGQGNTEAFF.

The CDR3 DNA sequence: TGTGCCAGCAGTTCCACGGGACAGGGGGTCTACGAGCAGTACTTC. This codes for CASSSTGQGVYEQYF. The rearrangement uses TRBV27 and TRBJ2-7, with 11 positions matching TRBD1. CDR1 is MNHEY, CDR2 SMNVEV, per germline (reference sequence). V was clipped by 4 bases and J by 3 bases; unmatched bases: 5. The CDR3 contains 15 residues.